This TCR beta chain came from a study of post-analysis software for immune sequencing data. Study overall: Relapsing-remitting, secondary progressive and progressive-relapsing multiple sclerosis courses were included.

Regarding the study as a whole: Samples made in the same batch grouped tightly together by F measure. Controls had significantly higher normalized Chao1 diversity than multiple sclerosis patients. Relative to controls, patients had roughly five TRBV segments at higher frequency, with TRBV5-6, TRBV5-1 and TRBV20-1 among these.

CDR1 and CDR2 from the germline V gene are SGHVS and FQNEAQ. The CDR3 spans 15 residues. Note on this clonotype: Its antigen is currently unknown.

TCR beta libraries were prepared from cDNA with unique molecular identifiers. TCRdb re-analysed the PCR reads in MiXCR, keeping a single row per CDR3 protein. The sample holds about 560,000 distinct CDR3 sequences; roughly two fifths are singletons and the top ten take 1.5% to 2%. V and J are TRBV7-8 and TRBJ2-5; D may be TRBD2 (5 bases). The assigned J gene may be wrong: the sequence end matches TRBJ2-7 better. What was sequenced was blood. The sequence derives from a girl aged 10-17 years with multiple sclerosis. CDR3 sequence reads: CASSLESGSTYEQYF. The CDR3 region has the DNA TGTGCCAGCAGCTTAGAAAGCGGCAGCACCTACGAGCAGTACTTC.